Below, 11 T cell receptor beta chains from the same sample are listed, as sequenced in a study of blood T cell repertoires in COVID-19. This table comes from immunoSEQ multiplex PCR, and its TCRdb copy is limited to in-frame clones, with some not included. The data contain over 90,000 clones, less than 95% of them singletons. Source material: peripheral blood. These receptors were collected from a man in his fifties with acute or convalescent COVID-19.

The V and J genes are TRBV14 and TRBJ2-3; 8 positions match TRBD2. The CDR3 covers 15 residues. Germline CDR1 is SGHDN and CDR2 is FVKESK. V lost 4 bases to trimming and J lost 1 base; unmatched junction nucleotides: 4. Here the CDR3 DNA reads TGTGCCAGCAGCCCCGGGACTAGTCGCACAGATACGCAGTATTTT. Residues: CASSPGTSRTDTQYF. The whole variable domain, remainder taken from reference TRBV14 and TRBJ2-3, is EAGVTQFPSHSVIEKGQTVTLRCDPISGHDNLYWYRRVMGKEIKFLLHFVKESKQDESGMPNNRFLAERTGGTYSTLKVQPAELEDSGVYFCASSPGTSRTDTQYFGPGTRLTVL.

The chain links TRBV5-1 to TRBJ2-2, with D perhaps TRBD2 (5 bases). V was pared by 2 bases and J by 4 bases, with 12 bases between. The CDR3 contains 15 residues. The germline gives CDR1 SGHRS, CDR2 YFSETQ. This CDR3 is CASSLRTEGTGELFF. DNA for the CDR3: TGCGCCAGCAGCTTAAGGACTGAGGGCACCGGGGAGCTGTTTTTT.

This clone has just one count. Other DNA sequences in the same sample also yield this CDR3. V usage is TRBV19 and J usage is TRBJ2-1; 8 bases are shared with TRBD2. The CDR3 runs 14 residues. The J segment lost 4 bases and the V segment lost 3 bases, leaving 2 bases of the junction unmatched. The germline V gene has CDR1 LNHDA and CDR2 SQIVND (reference sequence). For the CDR3, the DNA is TGTGCCAGTAGTATTCGGGGGGGTTACAATGAGCAGTTCTTC. Translated: CASSIRGGYNEQFF.

CDR3 bases: TGCGCCAGCAGCGTGGGACAGGTTGCTTATGGCTACACCTTC. It specifies CASSVGQVAYGYTF. The chain combines TRBV5-1 with TRBJ1-2, with 8 nucleotides matching TRBD1. The CDR3 loop spans 14 amino acids. The V and J ends lost 4 bases and 5 bases, in that order; junction bases with no gene match: 7. Germline-derived CDR1 and CDR2 are SGHRS and YFSETQ.

V and J are TRBV9 and TRBJ2-5; 7 bases fit TRBD1. This CDR3 contains 13 residues. CDR1 and CDR2 from the germline V gene are SGDLS and YYNGEE. V was clipped by 0 bases and J by 5 bases; unmatched bases: 1. In nucleotides, the CDR3 is TGTGCCAGCAGCGTAGCAGGGGGTGAGACCCAGTACTTC. It codes for CASSVAGGETQYF.

The chain links TRBV3-1 (or the pseudogene TRBV3-2) to TRBJ1-2; D is possibly TRBD1 (6 bases). Germline CDR1 is LGHDT and CDR2 is YNNKEL (reference sequence). Trimming stripped 7 bases from V and 5 bases from J, with 8 bases between. This CDR3 region has 11 residues. Written as DNA, the CDR3 is TGTGCCAGCACCACAGGGTATGGCTACACCTTC. Translating gives CASTTGYGYTF.

The chain has TRBV5-1 and TRBJ2-6; 10 bases are a match to TRBD2. Per the germline V gene, CDR1 is SGHRS and CDR2 is YFSETQ. The CDR3 sequence is 21 residues long. V was clipped by 6 bases and J by 0 bases; unmatched bases: 18. The CDR3: CASNPGQASGGSFSGANVLTF. DNA of the CDR3: TGCGCCAGCAACCCGGGACAGGCTAGCGGGGGTTCCTTCTCTGGGGCCAACGTCCTGACTTTC.

The V gene is TRBV11-3, the J gene TRBJ2-7, with D possibly TRBD1 on 5 matching bases. The CDR3 runs 15 residues. Trimming shortened V by 5 bases and J by 3 bases, and 17 bases separated the two germline ends. Looked up from germline, CDR1 is SGHNT and CDR2 is YENEEA. In DNA form, the CDR3 reads TGTGCCAGCAGCCCAATGCGACAGAGTTACTACGAGCAGTACTTC. Translating gives CASSPMRQSYYEQYF.

V and J are TRBV19 and TRBJ2-7; D gene uncertain. The CDR3 loop spans 15 amino acids. Trimming removed 0 bases from V and 0 bases from J, with 9 bases in between. Germline V gives CDR1 LNHDA, CDR2 SQIVND (reference sequence). CDR3 protein: CASSIEVGSSYEQYF. In nucleotides, the CDR3 is TGTGCCAGTAGTATAGAAGTCGGGTCCTCCTACGAGCAGTACTTC.

The count of this clone is one. The rearrangement joins TRBV19 to TRBJ1-1; TRBD1 might be the D (5 bases). Trimming cost V 3 bases and J 0 bases, with 11 bases left between them. CDR1 is LNHDA and CDR2 is SQIVND in the germline V gene (reference sequence). The CDR3 runs 15 residues. CDR3 DNA sequence: TGTGCCAGTAGTATGGGGCAGGTTATGAACACTGAAGCTTTCTTT. Translating it yields CASSMGQVMNTEAFF.

The genes are TRBV25-1 and TRBJ2-2; D ambiguous. This CDR3 is built from 11 residues. The V gene's germline CDR1 is MGHDK and CDR2 SYGVNS. V gave up 3 bases and J gave up 7 bases, with 3 bases separating them. CDR3 loop: CASSDIGELFF. The CDR3 DNA follows: TGTGCCAGCAGTGATATCGGGGAGCTGTTTTTT.